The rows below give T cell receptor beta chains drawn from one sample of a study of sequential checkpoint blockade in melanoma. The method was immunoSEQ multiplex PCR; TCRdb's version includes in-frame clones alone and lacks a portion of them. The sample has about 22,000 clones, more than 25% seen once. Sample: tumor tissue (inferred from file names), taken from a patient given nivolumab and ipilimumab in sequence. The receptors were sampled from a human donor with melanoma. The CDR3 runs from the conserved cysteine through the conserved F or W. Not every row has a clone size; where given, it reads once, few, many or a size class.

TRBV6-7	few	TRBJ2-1	CASSYTAQTSGGAIGQFF
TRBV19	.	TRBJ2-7	CASRTSVQGEQYF
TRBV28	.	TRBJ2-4	CASSLTSGGNIQYF
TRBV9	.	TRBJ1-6	CASSETGQHNSPLHF
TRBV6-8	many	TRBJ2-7	CASSYSNYNYEQYF
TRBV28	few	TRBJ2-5	CASRELAESQETQYF
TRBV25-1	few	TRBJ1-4	CASKITGTTNEKLFF
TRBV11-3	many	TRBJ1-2	CASSSRTGSYGYTF
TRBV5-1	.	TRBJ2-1	CASSLAQASYNEQFF
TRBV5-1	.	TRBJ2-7	CASSFNGGEVYEQYF
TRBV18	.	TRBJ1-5	CASSPRGGNQPQHF
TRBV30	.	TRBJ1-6	CAWSPVRGVNSPLHF
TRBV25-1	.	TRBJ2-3	CASSGGNRFLRTDTQYF
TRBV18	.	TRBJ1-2	CASSPQGRYGYTF
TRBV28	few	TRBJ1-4	CASRPGTVSEKLFF
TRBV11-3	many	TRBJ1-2	CASSHRDPVMSYTF
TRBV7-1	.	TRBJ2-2	CASPLRGVGELFF
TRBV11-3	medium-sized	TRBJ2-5	CASSLGLAGGAGTQYF
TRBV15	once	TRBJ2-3	CATSREVAGGPSFSYF
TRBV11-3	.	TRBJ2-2	CASIKGLAGTNTGELFF
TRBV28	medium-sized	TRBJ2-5	CASSPIGAASEQETQYF
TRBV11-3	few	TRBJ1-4	CASSFGLGNEKLFF
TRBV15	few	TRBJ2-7	CATSTGLAGDEQYF
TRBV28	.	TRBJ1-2	CASSFRGAPNYGYTF
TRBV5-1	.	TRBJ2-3	CASSQDMGLNPGYRDTQYF
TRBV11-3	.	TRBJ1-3	CASSLGGGGNTIYF
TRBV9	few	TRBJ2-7	CASSVGTAPYEQYF
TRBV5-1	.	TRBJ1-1	CASSLRGEGTEAFF
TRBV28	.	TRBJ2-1	CATFRGRELRDEQFF
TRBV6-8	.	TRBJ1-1	CASIEQGNTEAFF
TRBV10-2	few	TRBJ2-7	CASVGQGSYEQYF
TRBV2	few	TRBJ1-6	CASSVGTGYNSPLHF
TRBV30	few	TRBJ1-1	CAWRGQGGTEAFF
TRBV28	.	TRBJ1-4	CASSFPQGTANEKLFF
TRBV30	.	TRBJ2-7	CAWSVGGVDEQYF
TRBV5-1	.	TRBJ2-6	CASSLRTGESVLTF
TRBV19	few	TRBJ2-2	CASSMDRTGELFF
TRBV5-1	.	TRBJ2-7	CASSPRDRSLTVEQYF
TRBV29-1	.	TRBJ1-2	CSVETGPNYGYTF
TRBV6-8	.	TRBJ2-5	CASSYSRGKLVETQYF
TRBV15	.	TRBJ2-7	CATSRDWSSYEQYF
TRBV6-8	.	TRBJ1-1	CASSYSGQGRTEAFF
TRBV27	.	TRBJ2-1	CASSSLAGRSYNEQFF
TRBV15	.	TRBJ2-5	CATSRDMAEKGTQYF
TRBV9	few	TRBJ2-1	CASTPVLSEQFF